One and the same sample provided the 3 T cell receptor beta chains below, sequenced in a study of sequential checkpoint blockade in melanoma. TCRdb keeps only in-frame clones here, not all; method: immunoSEQ multiplex PCR. The sample records some 6,200 clones, about 24% being singletons. Treatment reported: randomized to nivolumab then ipilimumab (arm A) or the reverse (arm B). The starting material was tumor tissue (inferred from file names), obtained from a patient given nivolumab and ipilimumab in sequence. These receptors originate from a human donor with melanoma.

V is TRBV30 and J is TRBJ2-2, with D perhaps given as TRBD1 or TRBD2 (5 bases each). Deletions cut 5 bases from V and 7 bases from J, with 17 bases between. The CDR3 is made up of 14 amino acids. Germline CDR1 and CDR2: GTSNPN and SVGIG (reference sequence). This chain's CDR3 is CAWSWGYQSGELFF. The CDR3 nucleotides read TGTGCCTGGTCCTGGGGGTATCAGAGCGGGGAGCTGTTTTTT.

J is TRBJ2-5 and V is TRBV6-8; TRBD1 is a possible D gene (6 bases). CDR3 length: 13 amino acids. The V gene lost 6 bases and the J gene lost 5 bases, with 13 bases spanning the gap. Per the germline V gene, CDR1 is MNHGY and CDR2 is SAAAGT. The CDR3 region has the DNA TGTGCCAGCAGGGAACAGGGTTCCGAGACCCAGTACTTC. It yields the protein CASREQGSETQYF.

This clone came up a few times. V is TRBV10-2 and J is TRBJ1-2, with unresolved D. CDR3 length: 14 residues. Deletions cut 1 base from V and 1 base from J, with 7 bases between. Per germline, CDR1 WSHSY and CDR2 SAAADI. CDR3 residues: CASSEYGFNYGYTF. CDR3 bases: TGCGCCAGCAGTGAGTACGGGTTTAACTATGGCTACACCTTC.